The clone carrying this T cell receptor beta chain showed up just a few times. The data are from a study of response to subunit inactivated influenza vaccine. Trimming pared 4 bases from V and 3 bases from J, leaving 15 bases between. The CDR3 contains 15 residues. Germline V gene sequence: CDR1 SGHRS, CDR2 YFSETQ. From the RT-PCR reads, TCRdb called clonotypes with MiXCR, one entry per CDR3 protein. Of 800,000 to 1,000,000 distinct CDR3 sequences in the sample, 21% were seen once. V and J are TRBV5-1 and TRBJ2-3; either TRBD1 or TRBD2 may supply D (6 bases each). Specimen: PBMCs from blood, collected 5 to 6 days after vaccination. The origin of this receptor is a man between 45 and 60 years old who received an inactivated influenza vaccine. For the CDR3, the DNA is TGCGCCAGCAGCCAAACAGGGCGGGAAACAGATACGCAGTATTTT. It codes for CASSQTGRETDTQYF.